This TCR beta chain was sequenced in a study of control samples from healthy donors and cancer patients. The CDR3 covers 16 residues. V was pared by 2 bases and J by 0 bases, with 14 bases between. Germline lookup yields CDR1 GTSNPN and CDR2 SVGIG (reference sequence). This clone appeared a single time. TCRdb's copy holds only in-frame clones and misses some; the assay was immunoSEQ multiplex PCR. The table lists about 97,000 clones, about 91% of them singletons. The V call is TRBV30, the J call TRBJ2-1; D unresolved. The sequence was obtained from a woman in her late teens or twenties in good health. Sequencing was performed on blood. CDR3 sequence: CAWSIGLSSSYNEQFF. CDR3 coding DNA: TGTGCCTGGAGTATCGGCCTCTCGAGCTCCTACAATGAGCAGTTCTTC.